The T cell receptor beta chain under discussion was sequenced for a study of CD8+CD57+ T cells in acquired aplastic anemia. Looking at the study overall: Each DNA sample taken from sorted CD4+ and CD8+ cells came to about 3 ug on average. General study findings and limits: Patients and healthy controls showed no significant CD8+ Simpson's diversity difference. In common between the patients and the controls were some 29 CD8+ CDR3 sequences.

As regards this clonotype: Its antigen is unidentified.

CDR1 is DFQATT and CDR2 is SNEGSKA in the germline V gene (reference sequence). With 3 bases clipped from V and 6 bases from J, the junction kept 7 bases outside the gene matches. CDR3 length equals 14 residues. Profiling of TCR beta VDJ combinations and CDR3 sequences used genomic DNA as template. TCRdb processed the reads anew with MiXCR; each CDR3 protein has one entry. The sample gives 350,000 to 450,000 distinct CDR3 sequences, 65% to 80% of which show up once; 4% is in the top ten. Sequenced sample: sorted CD4+, CD8+, or CD8+CD57+ T cells (not recorded which) from PBMCs. This TCR was sampled from a human donor in good health, serving as a control. The rearrangement joins TRBV20-1 to TRBJ2-5; TRBD1 aligns across 10 bases. The CDR3 protein is CSASGTGVVKTQYF. The CDR3 DNA follows: TGCAGTGCTAGTGGGACAGGGGTTGTGAAGACCCAGTACTTC.